This T cell receptor beta chain was recorded in a study of blood T cells in healthy people across ages (dated by TCRdb to the mid-2010s). About the full investigation: In model experiments, template switching captured about one uniquely barcoded TCR beta cDNA molecule for every two T cells. To avoid experimental bias, donors of different ages were spread randomly across the sequencing lanes. Two additional independent replicas of 1 million unique cDNA reads from the same blood draw were analyzed for two donors (one aged 18 to 29 and one aged 80 or older). Donors were grouped into four age groups: young (average roughly 16 years), middle-aged (under 40), aged (around 56) and long-lived (less than 85). Using deep sequencing normalized with unique cDNA molecular identifiers, the study measured how TCR beta repertoire diversity changes with age.

Libraries came from 5' RACE. Sequencing instrument: Illumina HiSeq 2500. A second 7 to 11 cycle PCR used a sample-barcoded 5' primer and a J-beta primer mix. Each TCR beta cDNA molecule received a unique molecular identifier from a template-switch 5' adaptor carrying 12 random nucleotides. Each sample yielded at least 3 million CDR3-containing paired-end reads. First-strand cDNA was synthesized from all RNA with the Mint cDNA synthesis kit, primed by a TRBC-specific oligonucleotide. All cDNA was treated with uracil-DNA glycosylase and then went through a first 18-cycle PCR with the universal primers M1SS and BC2_uni_R. The original pipeline was this. For normalization, 1 million high-quality reads were randomly selected from each sample, with every read carrying a distinct molecular identifier. Reads sharing molecular identifiers were discarded rather than binned into consensus sequences. CDR3 identification, clonotype clustering and error correction used MiTCR with a Q25 quality threshold and the strictest error-elimination algorithm. A nonparametric unseen species model using Euler transformation provided a lower-bound estimate of total TCR beta diversity. TCRdb reworked the public reads: Q25 trimming with fastp, MiXCR clone assembly, productive beta chains retained. One record per CDR3 amino acid sequence lists the most common genes and DNA. The authors' filters were not applied to this entry. This sample has some 750,000 distinct CDR3 sequences in its table, and 22% of those were observed once. Around a fifth of the sample lies in the top ten.

V sheds 5 bases and J sheds 6 bases, leaving 17 bases between their ends. From the cysteine through the phenylalanine, the CDR3 covers 14 amino acids. Kept here is only the CDR3 DNA, which spans 42 bases and is read in frame from base 1. The CDR1 and CDR2 encoded by the germline V gene (reference sequence) are MNHNY and SVGAGI. Study-level results and caveats: Estimates of total diversity from one million sequenced T cells were regarded as lower bounds and underestimates. There was a strong correlation between observed TCR beta diversity and the percentage of naive T cells measured by flow cytometry. Compared with the aged group, more naive CD4+ T cells, fewer expanded clones and increased TCR diversity were shown by the long-lived group, suggesting age selection. As age increased, observed TCR beta diversity per million T cells dropped in a roughly linear way, and a significant reduction was already evident by age about 40. Conclusive comparison of naive and antigen-experienced compartments was prevented by the profiling of bulk unsorted PBMCs. Donor CMV infection status was unknown, potentially confounding age-related changes in expanded clonotypes.

This clonotype was observed a handful of times. Its cognate antigen has yet to be identified. No quality values exist for individual bases; no much larger clone is one base distant. Systemically healthy Caucasian individuals from Russia, 39 in total and aged about 6 to 90 years, were included as donors. Each donor gave about 10 milliliters of peripheral blood, drawn into EDTA-treated Vacutainer tubes. Ficoll-Paque density-gradient centrifugation was used to isolate PBMCs, with at least 6 million per sample. Total RNA, at least 6 micrograms per sample, was extracted from PBMCs with Trizol reagent. For every donor, an aliquot of PBMCs went through flow cytometry to measure the percentages of naive CD45RAhigh/CD27high T cells.

This TCR came from a man aged 70-80 years in good health. Sequencing was carried out using blood. The sequence is built from TRBV6-6 and TRBJ2-7; the D gene cannot be resolved reliably. The bases read TGTGCCAGCAGTACAAACATAGGGTCTTCCGAGCAGTACTTC. Its translation reads: CASSTNIGSSEQYF.